This T cell receptor (beta chain) was sequenced during a study of somatic mutations in cytotoxic T cells in rheumatoid arthritis. Repertoires were generated with immunoSEQ multiplex PCR, while TCRdb's copy carries only in-frame clones and drops some. The repertoire holds about 3,000 clones, with 70% to 90% as singletons. Trimming removed 0 bases at V and 0 bases at J, with 7 bases between. The CDR3 is 14 residues long. Germline-derived CDR1 and CDR2 are SGDLS and YYNGEE. Sequencing was carried out using CD8+ T cells sorted from blood. The receptor's source is a woman aged 55-69 years with rheumatoid arthritis. The chain combines TRBV9 with TRBJ2-7; D is unclear. The CDR3 here is CASSVVDFSYEQYF. CDR3 in DNA: TGTGCCAGCAGCGTAGTCGACTTCTCCTACGAGCAGTACTTC.